This T cell receptor (beta chain) appears in the sequencing data of a study of blood T cell repertoires in COVID-19. Study summary: Researchers got acute and convalescent COVID-19 samples from the United States, Italy and Spain. Sample material is recorded as cDNA or gDNA derived from T cells, B-cell-depleted T cells, or PBMCs.

Germline CDR1 MRHNA, CDR2 SNTAGT. This CDR3 spans 13 amino acids. V was pared by 8 bases and J by 0 bases, with 8 bases between. TCRdb's copy holds only in-frame clones and misses some; the assay was immunoSEQ multiplex PCR. The sample consists of roughly 150,000 clones, more than 75% of them appearing once. Patients from Seattle were sampled longitudinally, starting during active infection. The sample taken for sequencing was peripheral blood. The source of this sequence is a woman older than 75 with COVID-19, enrolled during active disease. The chain couples TRBV6-4 to TRBJ2-1, with a possible D match to TRBD2 (6 bases). The CDR3 is CASGGSSYNEQFF. The CDR3 nucleotides are TGTGCCAGCGGGGGGAGCTCCTACAATGAGCAGTTCTTC.